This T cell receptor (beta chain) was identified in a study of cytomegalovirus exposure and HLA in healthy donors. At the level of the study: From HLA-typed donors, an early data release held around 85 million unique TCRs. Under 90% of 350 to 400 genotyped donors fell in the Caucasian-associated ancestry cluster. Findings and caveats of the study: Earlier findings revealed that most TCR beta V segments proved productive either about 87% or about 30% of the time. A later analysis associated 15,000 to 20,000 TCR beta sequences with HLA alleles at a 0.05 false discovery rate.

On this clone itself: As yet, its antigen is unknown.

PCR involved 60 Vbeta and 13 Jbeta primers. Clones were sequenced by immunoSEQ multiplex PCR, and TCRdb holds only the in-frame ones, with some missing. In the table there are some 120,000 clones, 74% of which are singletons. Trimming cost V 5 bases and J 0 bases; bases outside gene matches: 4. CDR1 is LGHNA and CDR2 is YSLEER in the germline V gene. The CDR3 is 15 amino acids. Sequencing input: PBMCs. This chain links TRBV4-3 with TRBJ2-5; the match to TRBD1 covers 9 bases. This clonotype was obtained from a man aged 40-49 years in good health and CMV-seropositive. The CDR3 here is CASSAGTGNQETQYF. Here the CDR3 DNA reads TGCGCCAGCAGCGCCGGGACAGGGAACCAAGAGACCCAGTACTTC.